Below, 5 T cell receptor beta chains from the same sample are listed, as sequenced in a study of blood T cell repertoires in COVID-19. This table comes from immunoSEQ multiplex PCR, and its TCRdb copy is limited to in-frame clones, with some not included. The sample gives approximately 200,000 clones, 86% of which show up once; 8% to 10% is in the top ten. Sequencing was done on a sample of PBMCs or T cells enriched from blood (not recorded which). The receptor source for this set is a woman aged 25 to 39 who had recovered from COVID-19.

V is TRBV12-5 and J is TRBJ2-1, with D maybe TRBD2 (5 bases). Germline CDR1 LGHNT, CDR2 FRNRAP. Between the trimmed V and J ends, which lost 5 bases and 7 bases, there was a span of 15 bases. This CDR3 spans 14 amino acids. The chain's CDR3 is CASGTGVVSNEQFF. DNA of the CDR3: TGTGCTAGTGGTACCGGGGTAGTCTCGAATGAGCAGTTCTTC.

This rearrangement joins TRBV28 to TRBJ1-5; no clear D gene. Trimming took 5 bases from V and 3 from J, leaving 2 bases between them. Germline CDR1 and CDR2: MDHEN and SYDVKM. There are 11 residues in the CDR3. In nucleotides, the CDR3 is TGTGCCAGCAGTCTCAATCAGCCCCAGCATTTT. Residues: CASSLNQPQHF.

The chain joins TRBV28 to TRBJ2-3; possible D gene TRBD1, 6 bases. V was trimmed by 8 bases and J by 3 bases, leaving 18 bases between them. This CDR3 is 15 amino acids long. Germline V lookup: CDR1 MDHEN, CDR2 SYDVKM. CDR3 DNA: TGTGCCAGCCGTATCCCAGGGGTTGCGACAGATACGCAGTATTTT. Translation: CASRIPGVATDTQYF.

The CDR3 loop reads CASSHRGPSGNTIYF. CDR3 DNA: TGTGCCAGCAGTCACCGGGGTCCCTCTGGAAACACCATATATTTT. This chain links TRBV6-5 with TRBJ1-3; D not resolved. This CDR3 contains 15 residues. Germline V lookup: CDR1 MNHEY, CDR2 SVGAGI. Trimming stripped 5 bases from V and 0 bases from J, with 11 bases between.

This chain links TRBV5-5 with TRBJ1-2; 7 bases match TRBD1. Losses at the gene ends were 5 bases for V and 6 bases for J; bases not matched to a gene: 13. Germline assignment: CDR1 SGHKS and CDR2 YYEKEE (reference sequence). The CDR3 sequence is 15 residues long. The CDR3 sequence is CASRHDYRGTDGYTF. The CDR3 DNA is TGTGCCAGCAGACACGACTACAGGGGAACGGATGGCTACACCTTC.